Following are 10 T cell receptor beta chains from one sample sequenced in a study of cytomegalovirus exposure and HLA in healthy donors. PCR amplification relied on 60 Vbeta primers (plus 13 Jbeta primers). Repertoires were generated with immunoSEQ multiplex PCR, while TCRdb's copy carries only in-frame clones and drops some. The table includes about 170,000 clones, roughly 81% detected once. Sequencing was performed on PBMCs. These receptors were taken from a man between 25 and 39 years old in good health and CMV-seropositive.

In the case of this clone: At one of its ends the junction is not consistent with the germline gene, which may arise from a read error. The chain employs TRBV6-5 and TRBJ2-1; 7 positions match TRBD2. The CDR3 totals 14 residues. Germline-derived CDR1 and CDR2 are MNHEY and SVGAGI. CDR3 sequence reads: CASSFGRDYNKQFF. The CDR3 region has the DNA TGTGCCAGCAGTTTTGGGCGGGACTACAATAAGCAGTTCTTC.

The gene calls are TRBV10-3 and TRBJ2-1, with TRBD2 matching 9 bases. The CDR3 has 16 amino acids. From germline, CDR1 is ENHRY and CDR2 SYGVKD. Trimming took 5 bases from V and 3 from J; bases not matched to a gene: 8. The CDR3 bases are TGTGCCATCAGTCGGGGAGAGCGGGAGGTCTACAATGAGCAGTTCTTC. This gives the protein CAISRGEREVYNEQFF.

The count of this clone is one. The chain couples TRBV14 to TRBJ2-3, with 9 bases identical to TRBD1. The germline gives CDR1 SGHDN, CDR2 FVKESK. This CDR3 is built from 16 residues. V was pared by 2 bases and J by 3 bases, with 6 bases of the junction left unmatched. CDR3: CASSQWGQGRTDTQYF. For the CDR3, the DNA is TGTGCCAGCAGCCAATGGGGACAGGGAAGGACAGATACGCAGTATTTT.

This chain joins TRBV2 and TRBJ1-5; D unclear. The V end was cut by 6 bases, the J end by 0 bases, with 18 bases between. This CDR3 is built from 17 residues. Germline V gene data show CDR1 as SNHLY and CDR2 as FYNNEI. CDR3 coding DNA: TGTGCCAGCAGCCCCACGCCCCAGTTTTATAGCAATCAGCCCCAGCATTTT. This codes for CASSPTPQFYSNQPQHF.

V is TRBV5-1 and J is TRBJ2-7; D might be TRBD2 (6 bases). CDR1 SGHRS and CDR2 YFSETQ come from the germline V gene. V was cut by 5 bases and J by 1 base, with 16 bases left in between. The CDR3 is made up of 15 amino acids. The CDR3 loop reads CASSPGDRDSYEQYV. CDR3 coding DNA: TGCGCCAGCAGTCCGGGGGATAGGGATTCCTACGAGCAGTACGTC.

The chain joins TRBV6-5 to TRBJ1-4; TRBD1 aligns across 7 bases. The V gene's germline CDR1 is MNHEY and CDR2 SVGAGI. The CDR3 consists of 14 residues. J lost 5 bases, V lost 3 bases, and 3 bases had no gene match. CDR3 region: CASSYDRANEKLFF. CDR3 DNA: TGTGCCAGCAGTTATGACAGGGCGAATGAAAAACTGTTTTTT.

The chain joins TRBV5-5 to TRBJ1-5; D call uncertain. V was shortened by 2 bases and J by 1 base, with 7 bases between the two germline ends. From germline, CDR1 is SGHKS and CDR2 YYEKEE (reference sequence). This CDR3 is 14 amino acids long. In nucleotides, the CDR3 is TGTGCCAGCAGCTTTCTAAGCAGCAATCAGCCCCAGCATTTT. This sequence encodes CASSFLSSNQPQHF.

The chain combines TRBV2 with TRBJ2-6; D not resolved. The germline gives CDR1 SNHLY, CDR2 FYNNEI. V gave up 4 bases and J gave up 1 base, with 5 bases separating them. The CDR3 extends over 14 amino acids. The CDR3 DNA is TGTGCCAGCAGTGCGGAGTCTGGGGCCAACGTCCTGACTTTC. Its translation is CASSAESGANVLTF.

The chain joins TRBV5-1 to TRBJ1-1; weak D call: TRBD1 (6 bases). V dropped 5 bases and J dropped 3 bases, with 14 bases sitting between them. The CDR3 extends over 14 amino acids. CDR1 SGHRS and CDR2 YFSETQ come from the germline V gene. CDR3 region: CASSRGGIDTEAFF. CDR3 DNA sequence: TGCGCCAGCAGTCGGGGGGGCATCGACACTGAAGCTTTCTTT.

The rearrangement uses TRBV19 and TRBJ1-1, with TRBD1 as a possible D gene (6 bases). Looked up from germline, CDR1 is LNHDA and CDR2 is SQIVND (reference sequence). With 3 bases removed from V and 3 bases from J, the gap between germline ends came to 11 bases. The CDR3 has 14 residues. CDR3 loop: CASSMGDTYTEAFF. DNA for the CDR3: TGTGCCAGTAGTATGGGGGACACCTACACTGAAGCTTTCTTT.